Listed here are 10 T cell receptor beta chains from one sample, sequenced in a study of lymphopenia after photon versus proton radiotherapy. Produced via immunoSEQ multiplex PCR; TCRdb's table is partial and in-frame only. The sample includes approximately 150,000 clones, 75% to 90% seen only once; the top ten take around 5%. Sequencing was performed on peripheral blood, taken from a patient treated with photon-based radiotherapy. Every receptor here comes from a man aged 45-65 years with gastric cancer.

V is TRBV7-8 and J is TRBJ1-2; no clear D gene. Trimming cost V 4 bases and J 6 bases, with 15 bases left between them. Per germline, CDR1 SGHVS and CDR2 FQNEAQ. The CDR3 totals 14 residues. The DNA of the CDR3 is TGTGCCAGCAGCTCCCAGGTGGCCCGTGATGGCTACACCTTC. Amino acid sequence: CASSSQVARDGYTF. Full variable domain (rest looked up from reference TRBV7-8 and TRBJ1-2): GAGVSQSPRYKVAKRGQDVALRCDPISGHVSLFWYQQALGQGPEFLTYFQNEAQLDKSGLPSDRFFAERPEGSVSTLKIQRTQQEDSAVYLCASSSQVARDGYTFGSGTRLTVV.

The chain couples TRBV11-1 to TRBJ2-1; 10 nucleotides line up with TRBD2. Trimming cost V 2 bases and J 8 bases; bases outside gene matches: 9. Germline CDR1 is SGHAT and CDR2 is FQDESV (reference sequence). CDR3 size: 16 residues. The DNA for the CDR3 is TGTGCCAGCAGCTTAAGGTCGAGGCTAGCGGGAGATGAGCAGTTCTTC. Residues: CASSLRSRLAGDEQFF.

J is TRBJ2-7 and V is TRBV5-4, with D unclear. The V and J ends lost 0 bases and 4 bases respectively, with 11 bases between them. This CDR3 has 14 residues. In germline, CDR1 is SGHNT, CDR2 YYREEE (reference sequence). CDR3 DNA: TGTGCCAGCAGCTTGGAGCCCCTGGATTACGAGCAGTACTTC. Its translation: CASSLEPLDYEQYF. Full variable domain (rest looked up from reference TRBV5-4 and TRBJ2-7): ETGVTQSPTHLIKTRGQQVTLRCSSQSGHNTVSWYQQALGQGPQFIFQYYREEENGRGNFPPRFSGLQFPNYSSELNVNALELDDSALYLCASSLEPLDYEQYFGPGTRLTVT.

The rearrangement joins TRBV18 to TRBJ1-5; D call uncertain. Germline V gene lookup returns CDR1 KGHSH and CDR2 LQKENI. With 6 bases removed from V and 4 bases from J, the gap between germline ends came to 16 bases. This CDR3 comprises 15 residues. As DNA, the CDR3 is TGTGCCAGCTCCCCCGCCGGGGAAGGTAATCAGCCCCAGCATTTT. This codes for CASSPAGEGNQPQHF. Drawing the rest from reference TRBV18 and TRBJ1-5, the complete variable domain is NAGVMQNPRHLVRRRGQEARLRCSPMKGHSHVYWYRQLPEEGLKFMVYLQKENIIDESGMPKERFSAEFPKEGPSILRIQQVVRGDSAAYFCASSPAGEGNQPQHFGDGTRLSIL.

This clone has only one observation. This CDR3 is CAWSRGNYGYTF. The CDR3 nucleotides read TGTGCCTGGAGTCGGGGGAACTATGGCTACACCTTC. This chain links TRBV30 with TRBJ1-2, with D possibly TRBD1 on 5 matching bases. Trimming cost V 2 bases and J 2 bases, with 6 bases left between them. The germline V gene encodes CDR1 GTSNPN and CDR2 SVGIG (reference sequence). This CDR3 spans 12 amino acids.

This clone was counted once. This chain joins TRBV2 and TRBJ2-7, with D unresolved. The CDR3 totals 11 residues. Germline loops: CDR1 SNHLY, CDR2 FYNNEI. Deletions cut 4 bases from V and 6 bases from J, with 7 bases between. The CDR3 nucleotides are TGTGCCAGCAGTGTACAAACCGAGCAGTACTTC. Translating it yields CASSVQTEQYF.

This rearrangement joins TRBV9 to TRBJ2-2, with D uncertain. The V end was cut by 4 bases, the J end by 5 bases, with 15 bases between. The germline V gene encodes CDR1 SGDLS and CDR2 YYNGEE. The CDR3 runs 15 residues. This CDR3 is CASSRSSQDTGELFF. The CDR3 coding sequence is TGTGCCAGCAGCCGAAGTAGCCAAGATACCGGGGAGCTGTTTTTT. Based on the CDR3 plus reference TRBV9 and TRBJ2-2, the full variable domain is DSGVTQTPKHLITATGQRVTLRCSPRSGDLSVYWYQQSLDQGLQFLIQYYNGEERAKGNILERFSAQQFPDLHSELNLSSLELGDSALYFCASSRSSQDTGELFFGEGSRLTVL.

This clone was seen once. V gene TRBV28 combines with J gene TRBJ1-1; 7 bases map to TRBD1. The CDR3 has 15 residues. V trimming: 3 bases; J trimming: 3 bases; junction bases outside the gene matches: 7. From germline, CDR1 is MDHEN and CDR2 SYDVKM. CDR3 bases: TGTGCCAGCAGTTTGCCGGTCAGGGGGGACACTGAAGCTTTCTTT. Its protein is CASSLPVRGDTEAFF.

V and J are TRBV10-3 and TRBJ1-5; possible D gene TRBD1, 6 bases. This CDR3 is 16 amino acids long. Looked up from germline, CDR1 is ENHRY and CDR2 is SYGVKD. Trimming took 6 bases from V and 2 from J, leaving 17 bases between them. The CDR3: CAISPRQERGNQPQHF. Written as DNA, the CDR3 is TGTGCCATCAGCCCCAGACAGGAGCGGGGCAATCAGCCCCAGCATTTT.

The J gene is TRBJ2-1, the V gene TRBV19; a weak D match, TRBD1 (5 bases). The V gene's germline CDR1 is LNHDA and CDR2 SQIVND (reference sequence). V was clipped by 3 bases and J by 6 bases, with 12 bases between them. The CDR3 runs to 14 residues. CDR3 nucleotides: TGTGCCAGTAGTATTCTGGGGCTGTTCAATGAGCAGTTCTTC. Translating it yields CASSILGLFNEQFF. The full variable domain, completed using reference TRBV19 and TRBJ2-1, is DGGITQSPKYLFRKEGQNVTLSCEQNLNHDAMYWYRQDPGQGLRLIYYSQIVNDFQKGDIAEGYSVSREKKESFPLTVTSAQKNPTAFYLCASSILGLFNEQFFGPGTRLTVL.